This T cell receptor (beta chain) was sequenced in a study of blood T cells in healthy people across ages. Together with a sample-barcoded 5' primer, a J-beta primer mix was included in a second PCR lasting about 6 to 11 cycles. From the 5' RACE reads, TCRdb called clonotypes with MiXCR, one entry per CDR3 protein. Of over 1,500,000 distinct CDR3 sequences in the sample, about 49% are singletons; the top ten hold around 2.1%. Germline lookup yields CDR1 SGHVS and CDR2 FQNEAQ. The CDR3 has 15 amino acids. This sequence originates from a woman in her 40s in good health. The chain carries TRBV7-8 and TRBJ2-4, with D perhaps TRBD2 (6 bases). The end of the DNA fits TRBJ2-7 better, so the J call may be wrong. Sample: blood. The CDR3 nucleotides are TGTGCCAGCAGCTTCGGACTACCCTACTCCTACGAGCAGTACTTC. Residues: CASSFGLPYSYEQYF.